The 4 T cell receptor beta chains below come from one sample, sequenced in a study of OX40 agonist ivuxolimab in advanced cancers. Data came from immunoSEQ multiplex PCR; TCRdb stores just in-frame clones and leaves some out. Of tens of thousands of clones in the sample, 75% to 95% are singletons; the top ten hold approximately 7.7%. Specimen: CD4+ or CD8+ T cells sorted from blood, collected in a trial of the OX40 agonist ivuxolimab. The receptor source for this set is an adult with an advanced solid tumor such as melanoma, head and neck, liver or kidney cancer.

The chain combines TRBV7-2 with TRBJ2-1; 8 positions match TRBD2. J lost 9 bases, V lost 7 bases, and 17 bases had no gene match. Germline lookup yields CDR1 SGHTA and CDR2 FQGNSA. The CDR3 extends over 16 amino acids. The CDR3 bases are TGTGCCAGCACCGACTCCCGGCGGGGGGCGGGGAGTGAGCAGTTCTTC. Its protein is CASTDSRRGAGSEQFF.

The chain has TRBV29-1 and TRBJ1-2; D is possibly TRBD1 (5 bases). The CDR3 spans 8 residues. The germline V gene has CDR1 SQVTM and CDR2 ANQGSEA. The CDR3 sequence is CRGDGYTF. CDR3 nucleotides: TGCCGAGGGGATGGCTACACCTTC. The entire variable domain, with the rest obtained from reference TRBV29-1 and TRBJ1-2, is as follows: SAVISQKPSRDICQRGTSLTIQCQVDSQVTMMFWYRQQPGQSLTLIATANQGSEATYESGFVIDKFPISRPNLTFSTLTVSNMSPEDSSIYLCRGDGYTFGSGTRLTVV.

The rearrangement uses TRBV28 and TRBJ1-5, with TRBD1 as a possible D gene (5 bases). The germline CDR1 and CDR2 sequences are MDHEN and SYDVKM. The CDR3 spans 16 residues. V lost 3 bases and J 5 bases, leaving 17 bases between the germline ends. CDR3 amino acids: CASSLGVQGSDQPQHF. In DNA, the CDR3 is TGTGCCAGCAGTTTGGGGGTCCAGGGAAGCGATCAGCCCCAGCATTTT. The full variable domain, rest sourced from reference TRBV28 and TRBJ1-5, is DVKVTQSSRYLVKRTGEKVFLECVQDMDHENMFWYRQDPGLGLRLIYFSYDVKMKEKGDIPEGYSVSREKKERFSLILESASTNQTSMYLCASSLGVQGSDQPQHFGDGTRLSIL.

This clone appeared a single time. The chain couples TRBV27 to TRBJ2-3; TRBD2 matches at 8 bases. Germline lookup yields CDR1 MNHEY and CDR2 SMNVEV (reference sequence). This CDR3 comprises 14 residues. V dropped 6 bases and J dropped 3; count of bases not matched to a gene: 5. CDR3 in amino acids: CASSRLASTDTQYF. CDR3 sequence (DNA): TGTGCCAGCAGCCGACTAGCGTCTACAGATACGCAGTATTTT.